This T cell receptor beta chain was identified during a study of identical twins. The CDR3 runs 13 residues. Trimming took off 2 bases at V and 3 bases at J, with 8 bases between the two ends. Germline-derived CDR1 and CDR2 are MNHEY and SVGEGT. One entry per CDR3 protein, called by TCRdb with MiXCR from the 5' RACE reads. The repertoire includes about 570,000 distinct CDR3 sequences, more than 9% of them detected once, and 3% sits in the top ten. A further study also used this sample, focusing on yellow fever vaccine responses in identical twins.

The sequence was collected from a woman between 18 and 30 years old in good health. Sequencing input: PBMCs. V usage is TRBV6-2 or TRBV6-3 and J usage is TRBJ2-7, with D perhaps TRBD1 (5 bases). The CDR3 protein is CASSYGAYYEQYF. DNA for the CDR3: TGTGCCAGCAGTTACGGGGCCTACTACGAGCAGTACTTC.